Following are 4 T cell receptor beta chains from one sample sequenced in a study of T cells in Graves' hyperthyroidism and ophthalmopathy. What was amplified from RNA transcripts were TCR beta CDR3 regions. Researchers ran a first-round RT-PCR on the TCR CDR3 using the HTBI primer set. TCRdb re-analysed the multiplex PCR reads in MiXCR, keeping a single row per CDR3 protein. The sample has 350,000 or so distinct CDR3 sequences; 15% to 20% are singletons. Sequencing used blood. The receptors were sampled from a middle-aged woman with Graves' ophthalmopathy.

This clonotype showed up many times. The chain employs TRBV4-3 and TRBJ2-7, with D possibly matching TRBD2 (6 bases). The CDR3 runs 16 residues. CDR1 and CDR2 (germline): LGHNA, YSLEER. The V and J ends lost 0 bases and 2 bases respectively, with 14 bases between them. CDR3 amino acids: CASSQDTIAETYEQYF. In DNA form, the CDR3 reads TGCGCCAGCAGCCAAGATACGATAGCGGAAACCTACGAGCAGTACTTC.

The chain has TRBV6-2 or TRBV6-3 and TRBJ2-7; 8 nucleotides align to TRBD2. The CDR3 is 14 residues long. The germline V gene encodes CDR1 MNHEY and CDR2 SVGEGT. The V and J ends lost 10 bases and 2 bases, in that order; junction bases with no gene match: 10. The CDR3 DNA reads as TGTGCCACCCGACGGGGACTAGGCACCTACGAGCAGTACTTC. This gives the protein CATRRGLGTYEQYF.

The chain is built from TRBV28 and TRBJ2-7; no clear D gene. CDR1 MDHEN and CDR2 SYDVKM come from the germline V gene. Between the trimmed V and J ends, which lost 4 bases and 5 bases, there was a span of 12 bases. The CDR3 is made up of 13 amino acids. The CDR3, as DNA: TGTGCCAGCAGTTCCCCCCCCCGGGACGAGCAGTACTTC. This encodes CASSSPPRDEQYF.

This clonotype was observed many times. V and J are TRBV6-5 and TRBJ2-7, with D hard to call. The germline gives CDR1 MNHEY, CDR2 SVGAGI. V dropped 1 base and J dropped 4 bases, with 14 bases sitting between them. This CDR3 is 15 amino acids long. CDR3 protein: CASSYWAEGRYEQYF. DNA of the CDR3: TGTGCCAGCAGTTACTGGGCGGAAGGGCGATACGAGCAGTACTTC.